The sequence of this TCR beta chain was determined in a study of T cell changes during pregnancy in multiple sclerosis. The germline CDR1 and CDR2 sequences are SGHRS and YFSETQ. The V segment lost 5 bases and the J segment 5 bases; nucleotides outside the gene matches: 11. The CDR3 contains 16 residues. The table came from immunoSEQ multiplex PCR; TCRdb's copy has only in-frame clones and leaves some out. The table records 55,000 to 80,000 clones, under 90% of them present only once. The chain recombines TRBV5-1 with TRBJ1-4, with 8 bases aligning to TRBD1. This receptor was obtained from a female donor in good health, enrolled as a control in a pregnancy study. The source was peripheral blood, collected after pregnancy. The CDR3: CASRPQPGQVNEKLFF. In nucleotides, the CDR3 is TGCGCCAGCAGGCCCCAACCGGGACAGGTCAATGAAAAACTGTTTTTT.